The 23 T cell receptor beta chains below were found in one sample sequenced in a study of T cell clones after liver transplantation. Only in-frame clones appear in the TCRdb table, and some are missing; sequencing was by immunoSEQ multiplex PCR. The sample yields fewer than 25,000 clones, 90% to 95% seen once. The sequences come from CD8+ T cells from blood, collected less than 27 months after liver transplant. These receptors were collected from a human patient who received a liver transplant. T cells may partly derive from the graft donor.

This clone is a singleton in its sample. This chain links TRBV19 with TRBJ2-1; D gene uncertain. The length of the CDR3 is 13 residues. CDR1 and CDR2 from the germline V gene are LNHDA and SQIVND (reference sequence). Trimming took 6 bases from V and 10 from J, leaving 16 bases between them. The CDR3 DNA follows: TGTGCCAGTAGATCCTTAGTAGAGTCGGAGCAGTTCTTC. It is translated as CASRSLVESEQFF.

V gene TRBV5-1 combines with J gene TRBJ2-1, with TRBD2 matching over 14 bases. Germline trimming cut 4 bases from V and 6 bases from J; bases unmatched to any gene: 3. The CDR3 contains 15 residues. Germline V gives CDR1 SGHRS, CDR2 YFSETQ. Here the CDR3 reads CASSPGTSGSNEQFF. The CDR3 DNA follows: TGCGCCAGCAGCCCAGGGACTAGCGGGAGCAATGAGCAGTTCTTC. The whole variable domain, filled in from reference TRBV5-1 and TRBJ2-1, reads KAGVTQTPRYLIKTRGQQVTLSCSPISGHRSVSWYQQTPGQGLQFLFEYFSETQRNKGNFPGRFSGRQFSNSRSEMNVSTLELGDSALYLCASSPGTSGSNEQFFGPGTRLTVL.

This chain connects TRBV27 to TRBJ2-7; tentative D call: TRBD1 (7 bases). There are 14 residues in the CDR3. Germline V lookup: CDR1 MNHEY, CDR2 SMNVEV (reference sequence). The germline V and J ends were trimmed by 3 bases and 3 bases, with 12 bases remaining between them. CDR3 nucleotide sequence: TGTGCCAGCAGTTTTGGGCAGGGGGGCTACGAGCAGTACTTC. Translating it yields CASSFGQGGYEQYF.

V and J are TRBV2 and TRBJ2-7; 14 bases are a match to TRBD2. The trim removed 3 bases at V and 3 bases at J, leaving 7 bases unmatched. CDR3 length: 17 amino acids. Per germline, CDR1 SNHLY and CDR2 FYNNEI. The CDR3 coding sequence is TGTGCCAGCAGTGATGAGACTAGCGGGAGGGCCGGCTACGAGCAGTACTTC. This encodes CASSDETSGRAGYEQYF.

The chain uses TRBV19 and TRBJ2-5; no reliable D call. Trimming stripped 1 base from V and 2 bases from J, with 5 bases between. Germline assignment: CDR1 LNHDA and CDR2 SQIVND (reference sequence). The CDR3 has 13 residues. For the CDR3, the DNA is TGTGCCAGTAGTATAGTTCCGCAAGAGACCCAGTACTTC. Protein: CASSIVPQETQYF.

V gene TRBV10-3 combines with J gene TRBJ2-2; possibly TRBD1 for D (6 bases). The CDR3 contains 17 residues. Trimming took 2 bases from V and 0 from J, leaving 13 bases between them. Germline CDR1 ENHRY, CDR2 SYGVKD. CDR3 residues: CAISELGDTPNTGELFF. The DNA for the CDR3 is TGTGCCATCAGTGAGCTGGGGGACACCCCGAACACCGGGGAGCTGTTTTTT.

The V and J genes are TRBV7-6 and TRBJ2-7; 15 positions match TRBD2. Germline V gene data show CDR1 as SGHVS and CDR2 as FNYEAQ. The CDR3 runs 16 residues. V gave up 4 bases and J gave up 0 bases; unmatched junction bases: 1. CDR3: CASSSGLAGGSYEQYF. CDR3 coding DNA: TGTGCCAGCAGCTCGGGACTAGCGGGAGGCTCCTACGAGCAGTACTTC.

The V gene is TRBV7-6, the J gene TRBJ2-1; no clear D gene. The CDR3 extends over 15 amino acids. V was trimmed by 1 base and J by 7 bases, leaving 14 bases between them. The V gene's germline CDR1 is SGHVS and CDR2 FNYEAQ. Here the CDR3 reads CASSLVGEDWNEQFF. Written as DNA, the CDR3 is TGTGCCAGCAGCTTAGTCGGTGAGGATTGGAATGAGCAGTTCTTC. The complete variable domain, with remaining parts taken from reference TRBV7-6 and TRBJ2-1, reads GAGVSQSPRYKVTKRGQDVALRCDPISGHVSLYWYRQALGQGPEFLTYFNYEAQQDKSGLPNDRFSAERPEGSISTLTIQRTEQRDSAMYRCASSLVGEDWNEQFFGPGTRLTVL.

V and J are TRBV27 and TRBJ1-1; D is possibly TRBD1 (5 bases). The length of the CDR3 is 15 residues. Germline assignment: CDR1 MNHEY and CDR2 SMNVEV (reference sequence). V lost 6 bases and J 4 bases, leaving 18 bases between the germline ends. The CDR3 reads CASSPVGQGGTEAFF. The DNA for the CDR3 is TGTGCCAGCAGCCCTGTGGGTCAGGGAGGCACTGAAGCTTTCTTT.

The V gene is TRBV28, the J gene TRBJ1-2; perhaps TRBD1 as D (6 bases). CDR3 size: 13 residues. The germline V gene has CDR1 MDHEN and CDR2 SYDVKM. Trimming left V 3 bases short and J 7 bases short, with 12 bases between. CDR3 DNA: TGTGCCAGCAGTTTCGGGGGGGCTGGTGGCTACACCTTC. This codes for CASSFGGAGGYTF.

The chain uses TRBV5-1 and TRBJ2-2; 7 nucleotides line up with TRBD2. The CDR3 length is 16 residues. CDR1 is SGHRS and CDR2 is YFSETQ in the germline V gene. The V segment lost 3 bases and the J segment 4 bases; nucleotides outside the gene matches: 9. CDR3 region: CASSSAPSGVTGELFF. Written as DNA, the CDR3 is TGCGCCAGCAGCTCGGCCCCCAGCGGGGTCACCGGGGAGCTGTTTTTT.

This chain uses TRBV28 with TRBJ2-5, with 10 bases lining up with TRBD2. CDR1 is MDHEN and CDR2 is SYDVKM in the germline V gene. The CDR3 consists of 15 residues. The junction had 6 bases not matched to a gene; V was cut back by 4 bases and J by 4 bases. The CDR3 DNA reads TGTGCCAGCAGTTCACCCCGACTAGCGGGAGAGACCCAGTACTTC. It encodes CASSSPRLAGETQYF.

The chain employs TRBV19 and TRBJ2-5; TRBD1 matches 10 bases. V lost 3 bases, J lost 5 bases, and 6 bases stayed unmatched. Germline values: CDR1 LNHDA, CDR2 SQIVND (reference sequence). CDR3 length: 15 amino acids. CDR3 DNA: TGTGCCAGTAGTATCCGGGACAGGGGAGGCGAGACCCAGTACTTC. It codes for CASSIRDRGGETQYF.

V is TRBV27 and J is TRBJ2-7, with D tentatively TRBD2 (5 bases). This CDR3 has 17 amino acids. Germline V gives CDR1 MNHEY, CDR2 SMNVEV (reference sequence). Trimming pared 5 bases from V and 4 bases from J, leaving 24 bases between. The CDR3 spells CASSLRPDPRGHYEQYF. For the CDR3, the DNA is TGTGCCAGCAGTCTTAGACCGGACCCCAGAGGGCATTACGAGCAGTACTTC.

The rearrangement uses TRBV29-1 and TRBJ2-7; no clear D gene. Per the germline V gene, CDR1 is SQVTM and CDR2 is ANQGSEA. The CDR3 extends over 13 amino acids. V lost 4 bases to trimming and J lost 0 bases, with 10 bases between them. The CDR3 region has the DNA TGCAGCGTTGGGGCGATAGACTCCTACGAGCAGTACTTC. Translated: CSVGAIDSYEQYF.

The V and J genes are TRBV5-1 and TRBJ2-5; 9 bases are a match to TRBD2. The V and J ends lost 4 bases and 5 bases, in that order; junction bases with no gene match: 18. The CDR3 has 18 amino acids. Per the germline V gene, CDR1 is SGHRS and CDR2 is YFSETQ. The DNA of the CDR3 is TGCGCCAGCAGCGGAACGGTTGGGGCGGGAGGGCCCTCGGAGACCCAGTACTTC. Protein: CASSGTVGAGGPSETQYF. Full variable domain (outside the CDR3, taken from reference TRBV5-1 and TRBJ2-5): KAGVTQTPRYLIKTRGQQVTLSCSPISGHRSVSWYQQTPGQGLQFLFEYFSETQRNKGNFPGRFSGRQFSNSRSEMNVSTLELGDSALYLCASSGTVGAGGPSETQYFGPGTRLLVL.

The V and J genes are TRBV9 and TRBJ1-4; D might be TRBD1 (6 bases). Germline V CDR1 and CDR2: SGDLS, YYNGEE. The V gene lost 3 bases and the J gene lost 0 bases, with 15 bases spanning the gap. This CDR3 has 17 amino acids. The CDR3 here is CASSETGMSSTNEKLFF. CDR3 coding DNA: TGTGCCAGCAGCGAAACAGGGATGAGTTCAACTAATGAAAAACTGTTTTTT.

The V gene is TRBV19, the J gene TRBJ2-1; 8 positions agree with TRBD2. J gave up 6 bases and V 4 bases, and 14 bases lay outside the gene matches. This CDR3 has 17 amino acids. Germline values: CDR1 LNHDA, CDR2 SQIVND (reference sequence). The CDR3 coding sequence is TGTGCCAGTAGTACCTTAATAGCGGGGCGGGAGTTCAATGAGCAGTTCTTC. Its translation: CASSTLIAGREFNEQFF.

This sequence joins TRBV4-1 and TRBJ2-5; D remains ambiguous. V was clipped by 1 base and J by 2 bases, with 11 bases between them. Germline V gene data show CDR1 as MGHRA and CDR2 as YSYEKL. The length of the CDR3 is 15 residues. CDR3 loop: CASSQGSVQQETQYF. CDR3 coding DNA: TGCGCCAGCAGCCAAGGCTCGGTTCAACAAGAGACCCAGTACTTC.

V is TRBV7-2 and J is TRBJ2-3, with D perhaps given as TRBD1 or TRBD2 (5 bases each). V lost 2 bases, J lost 5 bases, and 17 bases lay in between. The CDR3 is made up of 16 amino acids. Germline V gene sequence: CDR1 SGHTA, CDR2 FQGNSA. The CDR3 reads CASSLRGPRSGDTQYF. Written as DNA, the CDR3 is TGTGCCAGCAGCTTAAGGGGACCCAGATCAGGAGATACGCAGTATTTT.

As DNA, the CDR3 is TGTGCCAGAAGCGGAGGGACTAGCGCCTACGAGCAGTACTTC. Translated: CARSGGTSAYEQYF. V and J are TRBV5-3 and TRBJ2-7, with 10 bases fitting TRBD2. TRBV5-3 is treated as an ORF (open reading frame) with a function not yet certain. Trimming at V came to 4 bases and at J to 2 bases, leaving 3 bases not matched to a gene. CDR3 length: 14 amino acids.

This CDR3 is CASSQERERVAGVYEQYF. DNA for the CDR3: TGTGCCAGCAGCCAAGAGCGGGAGCGAGTAGCGGGAGTGTACGAGCAGTACTTC. The chain has TRBV4-2 and TRBJ2-7; 9 nucleotides match TRBD2. CDR3 length equals 18 residues. Germline values: CDR1 LGHNA, CDR2 YNFKEQ. The J segment lost 4 bases and the V segment lost 0 bases, leaving 13 bases of the junction unmatched.

The chain carries TRBV27 and TRBJ1-5; D is unclear. The germline CDR1 and CDR2 sequences are MNHEY and SMNVEV (reference sequence). The CDR3 loop spans 17 amino acids. Trimming took 5 bases from V and 0 from J, leaving 17 bases between them. The CDR3 DNA reads TGTGCCAGCAGTCCAAGGCCCGCTACCTATAGCAATCAGCCCCAGCATTTT. Translated, it gives CASSPRPATYSNQPQHF.